One and the same sample provided the 27 T cell receptor beta chains below, sequenced in a study of blood T cell repertoires in COVID-19. TCRdb's copy holds only in-frame clones and misses some; the assay was immunoSEQ multiplex PCR. The sample has 300,000 or so clones; less than 90% are singletons. The sample comprised PBMCs or T cells enriched from blood (not recorded which). The receptor source for this set is a woman aged 25 to 39 who had recovered from COVID-19.

V is TRBV7-2 and J is TRBJ1-1; TRBD1 matches 8 bases. Germline values: CDR1 SGHTA, CDR2 FQGNSA. This CDR3 has 12 residues. After removal of 5 bases from V and 8 bases from J, the junction contained 4 bases not matched to a gene. The CDR3: CASSTRTGEAFF. In DNA, the CDR3 is TGTGCCAGCAGCACGCGGACAGGGGAAGCTTTCTTT. Full variable domain (missing parts from reference TRBV7-2 and TRBJ1-1): GAGVSQSPSNKVTEKGKDVELRCDPISGHTALYWYRQSLGQGLEFLIYFQGNSAPDKSGLPSDRFSAERTGGSVSTLTIQRTQQEDSAVYLCASSTRTGEAFFGQGTRLTVV.

The rearrangement uses TRBV3-1 (or the pseudogene TRBV3-2) and TRBJ2-7, with TRBD2 as a possible D gene (6 bases). This CDR3 is built from 12 residues. V was cut by 4 bases and J by 4 bases, with 8 bases left in between. In germline, CDR1 is LGHDT, CDR2 YNNKEL (reference sequence). CDR3 nucleotides: TGTGCCAGCAGCCCGGGACTTTACGAGCAGTACTTC. This encodes CASSPGLYEQYF.

This clone was seen once. This chain connects TRBV19 to TRBJ1-4; 7 bases are a match to TRBD1. The CDR3 has 13 residues. The junction had 2 bases not matched to a gene; V was cut back by 7 bases and J by 3 bases. Per germline, CDR1 LNHDA and CDR2 SQIVND (reference sequence). As DNA, the CDR3 is TGTGCCAGTAACAGGGGATCTAATGAAAAACTGTTTTTT. Translated, it gives CASNRGSNEKLFF.

The V and J genes are TRBV6-5 and TRBJ1-1; D uncertain. The germline V and J ends were trimmed by 8 bases and 1 base, with 11 bases remaining between them. CDR3 length: 13 residues. CDR1 MNHEY and CDR2 SVGAGI come from the germline V gene. The CDR3 DNA reads as TGTGCCAGCCACCCCCGGGGGAACACTGAAGCTTTCTTT. Translating gives CASHPRGNTEAFF.

In its sample, this clone was seen a few times. The genes are TRBV2 and TRBJ1-5; D call uncertain. V lost 7 bases, J lost 3 bases, and 13 bases lay in between. CDR3 length: 14 residues. In germline, CDR1 is SNHLY, CDR2 FYNNEI. The CDR3 loop is CASTQDTLNQPQHF. The CDR3 DNA reads TGTGCCAGCACACAAGACACCCTCAATCAGCCCCAGCATTTT. Filled out from reference TRBV2 and TRBJ1-5, the complete variable domain reads EPEVTQTPSHQVTQMGQEVILRCVPISNHLYFYWYRQILGQKVEFLVSFYNNEISEKSEIFDDQFSVERPDGSNFTLKIRSTKLEDSAMYFCASTQDTLNQPQHFGDGTRLSIL.

The chain combines TRBV3-1 (or the pseudogene TRBV3-2) with TRBJ2-7, with D possibly matching TRBD2 (5 bases). Trimming took off 0 bases at V and 2 bases at J, with 11 bases between the two ends. The CDR3 extends over 15 amino acids. Germline assignment: CDR1 LGHDT and CDR2 YNNKEL (reference sequence). The CDR3 region is CASSQERRGPYEQYF. CDR3 coding DNA: TGTGCCAGCAGCCAAGAGCGCAGAGGGCCCTACGAGCAGTACTTC.

The J gene is TRBJ2-1, the V gene TRBV5-1; 7 positions match TRBD2. This CDR3 contains 15 residues. In germline, CDR1 is SGHRS, CDR2 YFSETQ. With 0 bases clipped from V and 1 base from J, the junction kept 1 base outside the gene matches. This chain's CDR3 is CASSLVSGSYNEQFF. CDR3 coding DNA: TGCGCCAGCAGCTTGGTTAGCGGGTCCTACAATGAGCAGTTCTTC.

The chain links TRBV19 to TRBJ2-3, with D perhaps TRBD2 (6 bases). The CDR3 runs 15 residues. Germline loops: CDR1 LNHDA, CDR2 SQIVND (reference sequence). The germline V and J ends were trimmed by 6 bases and 5 bases, with 18 bases remaining between them. CDR3 DNA: TGTGCCAGTAGCGGGCTAGGAGGGTTTAAAGATACGCAGTATTTT. It codes for CASSGLGGFKDTQYF.

V and J are TRBV5-1 and TRBJ2-2; TRBD2 is a possible D gene (5 bases). CDR1 is SGHRS, CDR2 YFSETQ, per germline. The CDR3 extends over 14 amino acids. Deletions cut 0 bases from V and 5 bases from J, with 8 bases between. The CDR3 DNA sequence: TGCGCCAGCAGCTTGGATCGGGGTACCGGGGAGCTGTTTTTT. Translating it yields CASSLDRGTGELFF.

In the case of this clone: The same CDR3 arises from other DNA sequences in this sample as well. This chain connects TRBV7-2 to TRBJ2-7; 11 bases align to TRBD1. The V and J ends lost 3 bases and 2 bases, in that order; junction bases with no gene match: 0. Germline V gene sequence: CDR1 SGHTA, CDR2 FQGNSA. The CDR3 extends over 14 amino acids. CDR3 DNA: TGTGCCAGCAGCTTGGGACAGGGGGCCTACGAGCAGTACTTC. The encoded protein is CASSLGQGAYEQYF.

This clone was seen once. This rearrangement joins TRBV28 to TRBJ1-5; D gene ambiguous. Trimming cost V 5 bases and J 0 bases, with 14 bases left between them. CDR1 and CDR2 (germline): MDHEN, SYDVKM. The CDR3 is 16 amino acids. CDR3 coding DNA: TGTGCCAGCAGTCCCTGGCGGGTAAATAGCAATCAGCCCCAGCATTTT. Protein sequence: CASSPWRVNSNQPQHF. The entire variable domain, with the rest obtained from reference TRBV28 and TRBJ1-5, is as follows: DVKVTQSSRYLVKRTGEKVFLECVQDMDHENMFWYRQDPGLGLRLIYFSYDVKMKEKGDIPEGYSVSREKKERFSLILESASTNQTSMYLCASSPWRVNSNQPQHFGDGTRLSIL.

The rearrangement uses TRBV6-1 and TRBJ1-6; possibly TRBD1 for D (5 bases). CDR1 and CDR2 (germline): MNHNS, SASEGT. With 4 bases removed from V and 0 bases from J, the gap between germline ends came to 16 bases. This CDR3 is built from 18 residues. The CDR3 is CASSVHVEGSSYNSPLHF. CDR3 DNA: TGTGCCAGCAGTGTGCATGTGGAGGGGAGCTCCTATAATTCACCCCTCCACTTT.

V is TRBV2 and J is TRBJ1-4, with D perhaps matching TRBD1 (5 bases). This CDR3 spans 15 amino acids. Between the trimmed V and J ends, which lost 1 base and 4 bases, there was a span of 10 bases. Germline values: CDR1 SNHLY, CDR2 FYNNEI. The CDR3 coding sequence is TGTGCCAGCAGTGAAGATACAGGCGGTAATGAAAAACTGTTTTTT. Translating it yields CASSEDTGGNEKLFF.

This chain joins TRBV28 and TRBJ1-3; unclear D gene. Germline V gene lookup returns CDR1 MDHEN and CDR2 SYDVKM. V was clipped by 5 bases and J by 4 bases, with 15 bases between them. This CDR3 has 15 amino acids. CDR3 loop: CASSPPGAQGNTIYF. The CDR3 DNA follows: TGTGCCAGCAGTCCACCGGGAGCTCAGGGAAACACCATATATTTT.

CDR3 in amino acids: CASSSRTSGGTDTQYF. Written as DNA, the CDR3 is TGCGCCAGCAGCTCGAGGACTAGCGGGGGGACAGATACGCAGTATTTT. The chain has TRBV5-1 and TRBJ2-3, with 14 bases that match TRBD2. This CDR3 has 16 amino acids. From germline, CDR1 is SGHRS and CDR2 YFSETQ. The ends lost 3 bases at V and 3 bases at J; junction bases unmatched: 3.

V is TRBV3-1 (or the pseudogene TRBV3-2) and J is TRBJ1-1, with 7 bases fitting TRBD1. This CDR3 is 14 amino acids long. The V and J ends lost 5 bases and 2 bases, in that order; junction bases with no gene match: 5. CDR1 is LGHDT, CDR2 YNNKEL, per germline (reference sequence). The CDR3, as DNA: TGTGCCAGCAGCGGTCGGGACAGCAACACTGAAGCTTTCTTT. It translates to CASSGRDSNTEAFF.

V usage is TRBV30 and J usage is TRBJ2-3, with TRBD1 matching 10 bases. This CDR3 comprises 13 residues. J gave up 1 base and V 5 bases, and 0 bases lay outside the gene matches. Germline V gene data show CDR1 as GTSNPN and CDR2 as SVGIG (reference sequence). CDR3 loop: CAWGTGGTDTQYF. CDR3 coding DNA: TGTGCCTGGGGGACAGGGGGCACAGATACGCAGTATTTT.

This clone was seen more than once but under ten times. V is TRBV4-1 and J is TRBJ2-7, with 10 bases that match TRBD1. Unmatched junction bases numbered 5, after V lost 3 bases and J lost 6 bases. Germline-derived CDR1 and CDR2 are MGHRA and YSYEKL. The CDR3 consists of 14 residues. This CDR3 reads CASSHAGTGVEQYF. DNA for the CDR3: TGCGCCAGCAGCCATGCCGGGACAGGGGTCGAGCAGTACTTC.

The chain recombines TRBV15 with TRBJ1-2; tentative D call: TRBD1 (6 bases). Germline assignment: CDR1 LNHNV and CDR2 YYDKDF (reference sequence). Trimming pared 4 bases from V and 0 bases from J, leaving 21 bases between. This CDR3 spans 18 amino acids. The CDR3 DNA sequence: TGTGCCACCAGCACCCACCGGGGGGGCAGACTAGCTAACTATGGCTACACCTTC. As protein: CATSTHRGGRLANYGYTF.

The J gene is TRBJ2-2, the V gene TRBV5-4; 7 nucleotides match TRBD1. After removal of 4 bases from V and 2 bases from J, the junction contained 5 bases not matched to a gene. The CDR3 extends over 15 amino acids. From germline, CDR1 is SGHNT and CDR2 YYREEE (reference sequence). The CDR3 loop reads CASSTGTVNTGELFF. Written as DNA, the CDR3 is TGTGCCAGCAGCACCGGGACAGTTAACACCGGGGAGCTGTTTTTT.

The chain employs TRBV28 and TRBJ1-2, with TRBD1 as a possible D gene (6 bases). V lost 8 bases and J 3 bases, leaving 13 bases between the germline ends. The germline V gene has CDR1 MDHEN and CDR2 SYDVKM. This CDR3 region has 13 residues. CDR3 residues: CASQARTDYGYTF. CDR3 in DNA: TGTGCCAGCCAAGCCAGGACAGACTATGGCTACACCTTC.

V and J are TRBV7-9 and TRBJ1-2; 9 bases agree with TRBD1. This CDR3 is 14 amino acids long. The junction had 9 bases not matched to a gene; V was cut back by 5 bases and J by 8 bases. Germline V lookup: CDR1 SEHNR, CDR2 FQNEAQ (reference sequence). The CDR3 DNA reads TGTGCCAGCAGCGTCTCCGGGACAGGGAGGGGCTACACCTTC. Amino acid sequence: CASSVSGTGRGYTF.

CDR3 protein: CASSDFDGNQETQYF. Written as DNA, the CDR3 is TGTGCCAGCAGTGATTTCGACGGGAACCAAGAGACCCAGTACTTC. The J gene is TRBJ2-5, the V gene TRBV6-1; possible D gene TRBD2, 5 bases. The CDR3 totals 15 residues. Germline V gene data show CDR1 as MNHNS and CDR2 as SASEGT. V dropped 3 bases and J dropped 0 bases, with 11 bases sitting between them.

The rearrangement links TRBV30 to TRBJ1-1, with 11 bases identical to TRBD1. This CDR3 region has 14 residues. The V and J ends lost 4 bases and 6 bases, in that order; junction bases with no gene match: 7. Germline loops: CDR1 GTSNPN, CDR2 SVGIG (reference sequence). This CDR3 reads CAWTHRDRGSEAFF. The CDR3 DNA follows: TGTGCCTGGACCCACCGGGACAGGGGGTCTGAAGCTTTCTTT.

This rearrangement joins TRBV4-1 to TRBJ1-4; 8 bases line up with TRBD1. This CDR3 is 18 amino acids long. Germline V lookup: CDR1 MGHRA, CDR2 YSYEKL. Trimming took 1 base from V and 0 from J; bases not matched to a gene: 7. In DNA form, the CDR3 reads TGCGCCAGCAGCCAAGCCACAGGGGGGGCGGCAACTAATGAAAAACTGTTTTTT. This encodes CASSQATGGAATNEKLFF.

This chain links TRBV7-9 with TRBJ1-1; D might be TRBD1 (6 bases). Germline V CDR1 and CDR2: SEHNR, FQNEAQ (reference sequence). The V end was cut by 5 bases, the J end by 5 bases, with 15 bases between. CDR3 length: 14 residues. CDR3 bases: TGTGCCAGCAGCCCTGGGGGGGCGCGGACTGAAGCTTTCTTT. It translates to CASSPGGARTEAFF.

This chain uses TRBV15 with TRBJ2-2; 8 positions match TRBD1. J was trimmed by 7 bases and V by 0 bases; bases with no gene match: 7. The CDR3 extends over 16 amino acids. CDR1 LNHNV and CDR2 YYDKDF come from the germline V gene (reference sequence). CDR3 sequence: CATSREGTGVGGELFF. CDR3 nucleotides: TGTGCCACCAGCAGAGAGGGGACAGGAGTCGGCGGGGAGCTGTTTTTT.